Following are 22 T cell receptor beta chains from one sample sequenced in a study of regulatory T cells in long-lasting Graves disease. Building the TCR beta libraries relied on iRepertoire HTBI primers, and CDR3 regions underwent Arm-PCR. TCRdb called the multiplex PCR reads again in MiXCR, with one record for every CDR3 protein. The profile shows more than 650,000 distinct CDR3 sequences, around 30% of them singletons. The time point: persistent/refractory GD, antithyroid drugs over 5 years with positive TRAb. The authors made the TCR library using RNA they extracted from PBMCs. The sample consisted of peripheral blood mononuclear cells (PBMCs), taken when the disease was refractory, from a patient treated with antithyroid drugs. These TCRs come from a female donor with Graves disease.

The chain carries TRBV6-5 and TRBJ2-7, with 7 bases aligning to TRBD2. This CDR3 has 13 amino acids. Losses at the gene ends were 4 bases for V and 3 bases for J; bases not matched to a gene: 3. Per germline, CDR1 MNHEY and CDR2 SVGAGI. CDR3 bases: TGTGCCAGCAGTTCCTGGACTAGCTACGAGCAGTACTTC. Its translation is CASSSWTSYEQYF.

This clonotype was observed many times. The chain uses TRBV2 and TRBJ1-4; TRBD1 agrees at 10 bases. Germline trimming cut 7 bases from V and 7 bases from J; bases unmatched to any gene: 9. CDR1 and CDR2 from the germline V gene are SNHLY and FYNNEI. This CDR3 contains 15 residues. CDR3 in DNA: TGTGCCAGCAACAAACGGGACAGGGGTCCTGAAAAACTGTTTTTT. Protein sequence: CASNKRDRGPEKLFF. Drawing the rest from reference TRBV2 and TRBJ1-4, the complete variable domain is EPEVTQTPSHQVTQMGQEVILRCVPISNHLYFYWYRQILGQKVEFLVSFYNNEISEKSEIFDDQFSVERPDGSNFTLKIRSTKLEDSAMYFCASNKRDRGPEKLFFGSGTQLSVL.

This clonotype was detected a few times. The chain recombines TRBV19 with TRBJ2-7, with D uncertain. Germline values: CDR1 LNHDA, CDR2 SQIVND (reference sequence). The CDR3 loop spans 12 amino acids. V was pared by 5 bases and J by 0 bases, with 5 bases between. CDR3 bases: TGTGCCAGTAGTGGGAACTCCTACGAGCAGTACTTC. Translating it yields CASSGNSYEQYF.

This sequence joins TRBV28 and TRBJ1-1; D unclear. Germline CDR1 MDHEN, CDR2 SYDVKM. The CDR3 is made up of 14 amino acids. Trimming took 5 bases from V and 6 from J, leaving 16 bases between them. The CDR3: CASSPTLGGSEAFF. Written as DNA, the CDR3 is TGTGCCAGCAGTCCAACCTTAGGTGGGTCTGAAGCTTTCTTT.

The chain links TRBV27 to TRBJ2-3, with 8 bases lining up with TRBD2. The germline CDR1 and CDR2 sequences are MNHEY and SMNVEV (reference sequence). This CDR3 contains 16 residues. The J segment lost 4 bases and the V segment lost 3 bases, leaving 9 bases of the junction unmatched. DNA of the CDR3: TGTGCCAGCAGTTTTGAGACGGGAGGGCCCCCAGATACGCAGTATTTT. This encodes CASSFETGGPPDTQYF.

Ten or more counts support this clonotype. The CDR3 here is CASSVQSQGGHNQPQHF. The CDR3 bases are TGTGCCAGCAGTGTACAATCACAGGGAGGGCACAATCAGCCCCAGCATTTT. The chain recombines TRBV6-2 or TRBV6-3 with TRBJ1-5, with TRBD1 as a possible D gene (6 bases). The V end was cut by 5 bases, the J end by 3 bases, with 20 bases between. Germline lookup yields CDR1 MNHEY and CDR2 SVGEGT. CDR3 length: 17 residues.

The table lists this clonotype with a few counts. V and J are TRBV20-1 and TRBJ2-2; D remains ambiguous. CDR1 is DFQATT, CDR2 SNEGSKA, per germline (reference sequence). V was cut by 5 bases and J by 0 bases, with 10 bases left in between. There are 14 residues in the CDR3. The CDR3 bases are TGCAGTGCTGAGATGACTTCGAACACCGGGGAGCTGTTTTTT. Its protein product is CSAEMTSNTGELFF.

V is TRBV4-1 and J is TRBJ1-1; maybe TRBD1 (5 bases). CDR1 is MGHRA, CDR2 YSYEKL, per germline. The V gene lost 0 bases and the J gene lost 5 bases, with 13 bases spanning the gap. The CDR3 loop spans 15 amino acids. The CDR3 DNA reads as TGCGCCAGCAGCCAAGAGGGGAGCTGGGGGACTGAAGCTTTCTTT. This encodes CASSQEGSWGTEAFF.

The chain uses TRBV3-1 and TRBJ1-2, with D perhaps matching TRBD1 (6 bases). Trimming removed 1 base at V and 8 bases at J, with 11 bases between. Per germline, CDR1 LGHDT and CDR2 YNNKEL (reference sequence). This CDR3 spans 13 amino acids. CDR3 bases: TGTGCCAGCAGCCAAGGGGGGGCTGAGGGCTACACCTTC. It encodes CASSQGGAEGYTF.

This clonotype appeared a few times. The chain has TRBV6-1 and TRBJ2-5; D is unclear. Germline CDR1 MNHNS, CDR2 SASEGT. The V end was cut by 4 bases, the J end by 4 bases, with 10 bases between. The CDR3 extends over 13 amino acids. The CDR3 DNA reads TGTGCCAGCAGTGGAACACTGCGAGAGACCCAGTACTTC. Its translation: CASSGTLRETQYF.

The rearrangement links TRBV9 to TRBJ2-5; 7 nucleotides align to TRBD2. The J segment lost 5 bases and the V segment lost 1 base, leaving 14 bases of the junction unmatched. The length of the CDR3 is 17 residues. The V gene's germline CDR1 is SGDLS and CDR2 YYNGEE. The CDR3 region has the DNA TGTGCCAGCAGCGTAACCCCTCGGACTAGTTCTTGGGAGACCCAGTACTTC. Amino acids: CASSVTPRTSSWETQYF.

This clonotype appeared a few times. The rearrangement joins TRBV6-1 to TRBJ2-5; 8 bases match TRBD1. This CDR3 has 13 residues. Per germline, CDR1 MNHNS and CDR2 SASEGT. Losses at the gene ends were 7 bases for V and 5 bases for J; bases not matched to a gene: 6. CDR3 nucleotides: TGTGCCAGCAATCGGGACAGGCAGGAGACCCAGTACTTC. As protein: CASNRDRQETQYF.

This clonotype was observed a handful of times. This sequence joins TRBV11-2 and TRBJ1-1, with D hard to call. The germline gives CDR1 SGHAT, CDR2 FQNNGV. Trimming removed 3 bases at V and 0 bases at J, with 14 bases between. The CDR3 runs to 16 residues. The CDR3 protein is CASSLPRRAMNTEAFF. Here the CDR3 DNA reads TGTGCCAGCAGCTTGCCCCGGAGGGCCATGAACACTGAAGCTTTCTTT.

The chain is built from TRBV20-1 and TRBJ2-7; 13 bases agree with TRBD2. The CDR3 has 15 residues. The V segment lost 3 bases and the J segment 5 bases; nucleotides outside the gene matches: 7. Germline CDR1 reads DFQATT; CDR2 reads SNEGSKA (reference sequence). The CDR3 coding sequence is TGCAGTGCTAGTACCGACGGGACTAGCGGGAACGAGCAGTACTTC. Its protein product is CSASTDGTSGNEQYF.

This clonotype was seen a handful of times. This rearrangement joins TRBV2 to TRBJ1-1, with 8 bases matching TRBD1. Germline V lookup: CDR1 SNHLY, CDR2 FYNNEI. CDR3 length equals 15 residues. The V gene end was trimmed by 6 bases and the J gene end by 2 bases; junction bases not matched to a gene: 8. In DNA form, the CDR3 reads TGTGCCAGCAGGGGAGGGACAGGTGCTAACACTGAAGCTTTCTTT. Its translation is CASRGGTGANTEAFF.

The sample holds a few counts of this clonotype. As DNA, the CDR3 is TGTGCCTGGAGTGACGCAGGGGGCTTATCGAATCAGCCCCAGCATTTT. Protein: CAWSDAGGLSNQPQHF. V is TRBV30 and J is TRBJ1-5, with 8 bases identical to TRBD1. Germline CDR1 is GTSNPN and CDR2 is SVGIG (reference sequence). The CDR3 is 16 residues long. Losses at the gene ends were 1 base for V and 4 bases for J; bases not matched to a gene: 9.

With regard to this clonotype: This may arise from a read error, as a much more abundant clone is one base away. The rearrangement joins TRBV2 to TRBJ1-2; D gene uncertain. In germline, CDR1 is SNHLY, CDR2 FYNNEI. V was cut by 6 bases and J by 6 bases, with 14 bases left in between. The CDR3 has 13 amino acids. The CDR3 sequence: CASSESTVNGYTF. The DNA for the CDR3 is TGTGCCAGCAGCGAATCGACGGTCAATGGCTACACCTTC.

The chain's CDR3 is CSVEDPAGEKLFF. CDR3 nucleotide sequence: TGCAGCGTTGAAGATCCGGCGGGTGAAAAACTGTTTTTT. The chain has TRBV29-1 and TRBJ1-4; D is uncertain. The CDR3 is 13 amino acids. V shed 0 bases and J shed 7 bases, with 9 bases lying between them. Looked up from germline, CDR1 is SQVTM and CDR2 is ANQGSEA.

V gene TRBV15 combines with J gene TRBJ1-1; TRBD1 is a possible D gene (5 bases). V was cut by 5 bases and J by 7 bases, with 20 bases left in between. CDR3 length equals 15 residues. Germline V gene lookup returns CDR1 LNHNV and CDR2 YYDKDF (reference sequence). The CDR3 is CATSERPERRGEAFF. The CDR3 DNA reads TGTGCCACCAGCGAAAGGCCGGAGAGGAGGGGTGAAGCTTTCTTT.

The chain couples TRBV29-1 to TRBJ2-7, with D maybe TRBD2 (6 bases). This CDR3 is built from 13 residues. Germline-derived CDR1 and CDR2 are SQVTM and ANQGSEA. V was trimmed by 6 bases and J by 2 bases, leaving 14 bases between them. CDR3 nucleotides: TGCAGCGTGGGATCGGGGAGGACCTACGAGCAGTACTTC. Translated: CSVGSGRTYEQYF.

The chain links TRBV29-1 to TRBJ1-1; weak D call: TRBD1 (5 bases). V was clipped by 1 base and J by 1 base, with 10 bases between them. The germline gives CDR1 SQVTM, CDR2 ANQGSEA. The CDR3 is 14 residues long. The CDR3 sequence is CSVEGGGTNTEAFF. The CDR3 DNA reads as TGCAGCGTTGAAGGAGGCGGGACGAACACTGAAGCTTTCTTT.

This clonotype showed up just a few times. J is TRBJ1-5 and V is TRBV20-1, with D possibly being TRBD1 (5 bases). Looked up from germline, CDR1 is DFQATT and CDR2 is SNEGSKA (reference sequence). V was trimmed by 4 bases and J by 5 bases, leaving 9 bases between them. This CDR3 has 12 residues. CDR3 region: CSANAGDQPQHF. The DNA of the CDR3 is TGCAGTGCTAATGCGGGGGATCAGCCCCAGCATTTT.